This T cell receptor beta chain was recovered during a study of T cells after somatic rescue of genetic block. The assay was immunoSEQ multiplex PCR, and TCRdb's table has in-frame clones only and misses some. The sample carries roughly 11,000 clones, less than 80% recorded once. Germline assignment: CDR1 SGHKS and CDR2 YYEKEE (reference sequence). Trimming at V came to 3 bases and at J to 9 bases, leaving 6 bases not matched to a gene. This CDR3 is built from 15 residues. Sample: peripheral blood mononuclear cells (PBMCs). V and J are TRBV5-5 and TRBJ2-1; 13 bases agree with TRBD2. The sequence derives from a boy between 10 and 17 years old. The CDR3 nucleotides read TGTGCCAGCAGCTATGGACTAGCGGGAGCTGGTGAGCAGTTCTTC. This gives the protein CASSYGLAGAGEQFF. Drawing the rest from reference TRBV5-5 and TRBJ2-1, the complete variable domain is DAGVTQSPTHLIKTRGQQVTLRCSPISGHKSVSWYQQVLGQGPQFIFQYYEKEERGRGNFPDRFSARQFPNYSSELNVNALLLGDSALYLCASSYGLAGAGEQFFGPGTRLTVL.